This TCR beta chain was documented in a study of T-cell reconstitution after alpha-beta-depleted transplantation in children. The library targeted TCRbeta and was prepared with unique molecular identifiers. TCRdb re-derived calls from the PCR reads in MiXCR, one entry per CDR3 protein. The sample carries approximately 300,000 distinct CDR3 sequences, roughly 7.8% recorded once. Study results and caveats: In patients about two months after transplant, alpha-beta T cells reportedly arose from several hundred expanded graft clones. Several patients had high TCRbeta diversity at day 60; it came from surviving recipient T cells and thymic progenitors. Diversity and T-cell counts at one year after transplant derived mostly from new T cells.

CDR3 length: 15 residues. Trimming took off 7 bases at V and 1 base at J, with 14 bases between the two ends. Looked up from germline, CDR1 is SGHTA and CDR2 is FQGNSA. Only a few counts were recorded for this clonotype. As yet, its antigen is unknown. Sequencing used peripheral blood, obtained 360 days after TCRalphabeta/CD19-depleted stem cell transplant. The chain has TRBV7-2 and TRBJ1-5, with a weak D call TRBD1 (5 bases). This TCR derives from a female patient aged 2-10 years who had a stem cell transplant for Fanconi anemia, so the T cells may come from the graft donor. The CDR3 region has the DNA TGTGCCAGCAACTGGGGGGGAGGAAGCAATCAGCCCCAGCATTTT. It codes for CASNWGGGSNQPQHF.